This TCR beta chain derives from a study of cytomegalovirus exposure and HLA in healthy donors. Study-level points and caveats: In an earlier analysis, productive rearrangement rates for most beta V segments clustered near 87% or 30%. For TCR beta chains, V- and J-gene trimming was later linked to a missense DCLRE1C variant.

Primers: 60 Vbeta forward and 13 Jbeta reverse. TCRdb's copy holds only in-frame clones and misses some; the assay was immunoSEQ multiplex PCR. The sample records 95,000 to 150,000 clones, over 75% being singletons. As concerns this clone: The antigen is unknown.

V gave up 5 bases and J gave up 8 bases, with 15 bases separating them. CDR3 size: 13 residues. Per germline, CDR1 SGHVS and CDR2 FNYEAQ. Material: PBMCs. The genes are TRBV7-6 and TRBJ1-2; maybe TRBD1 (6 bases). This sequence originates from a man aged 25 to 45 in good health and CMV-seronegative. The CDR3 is CASSPSRGIGYTF. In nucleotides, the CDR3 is TGTGCCAGCAGCCCCTCCAGGGGCATCGGCTACACCTTC.